This TCR beta chain comes out of a study of blood T cell repertoires in COVID-19. Across the study: T cells, B-cell-depleted T cells, or PBMCs provided the cDNA or gDNA that served as material.

While infection was still active, Seattle patients were enrolled and then followed longitudinally. Germline V gene sequence: CDR1 KGHDR, CDR2 SFDVKD. Trimming removed 3 bases at V and 3 bases at J, with 18 bases between. The CDR3 spans 17 residues. Profiled with immunoSEQ multiplex PCR; TCRdb holds only in-frame clones, not every one. Altogether hundreds of thousands of clones are present, about nine tenths being singletons, with the ten largest covering about 6%. This TCR came from a woman between 45 and 65 years old with COVID-19, enrolled during active disease. The sequenced sample consisted of peripheral blood. V usage is TRBV24-1 and J usage is TRBJ2-3; tentatively, D is TRBD1 (7 bases). The CDR3 DNA reads as TGTGCCACCAGTGATCCATCGACAGGGAGGAGGACAGATACGCAGTATTTT. The encoded protein is CATSDPSTGRRTDTQYF.